This T cell receptor (beta chain) comes out of a study of T cell responses to AZD1222 COVID-19 vaccine. The study's findings and limits: Unmutated variant regions are reportedly the target of nearly half of TCRs that are spike-specific. At baseline, seropositivity was found in only a handful of AZD1222 recipients. Following two doses of AZD1222, Spike-specific TCR breadth and depth rose.

Repertoires were generated with immunoSEQ multiplex PCR, while TCRdb's copy carries only in-frame clones and drops some. The sample has 90,000 to 130,000 clones; 94% are singletons. This clone showed up just once. Its cognate antigen is unknown. V lost 3 bases, J lost 5 bases, and 15 bases lay in between. CDR1 is SGHAT, CDR2 FQNNGV, per germline. This CDR3 contains 15 residues. Pooled samples include second doses given at about 4 or 12 weeks. The TCR was taken from an adult who received the AZD1222 COVID-19 vaccine. Sample: peripheral blood, taken 28 days after the second AZD1222 dose. The V call is TRBV11-2, the J call TRBJ2-3; D gene uncertain. The CDR3 loop reads CASSFPDRNKDTQYF. In DNA form, the CDR3 reads TGTGCCAGCAGCTTCCCCGACCGAAACAAAGATACGCAGTATTTT.